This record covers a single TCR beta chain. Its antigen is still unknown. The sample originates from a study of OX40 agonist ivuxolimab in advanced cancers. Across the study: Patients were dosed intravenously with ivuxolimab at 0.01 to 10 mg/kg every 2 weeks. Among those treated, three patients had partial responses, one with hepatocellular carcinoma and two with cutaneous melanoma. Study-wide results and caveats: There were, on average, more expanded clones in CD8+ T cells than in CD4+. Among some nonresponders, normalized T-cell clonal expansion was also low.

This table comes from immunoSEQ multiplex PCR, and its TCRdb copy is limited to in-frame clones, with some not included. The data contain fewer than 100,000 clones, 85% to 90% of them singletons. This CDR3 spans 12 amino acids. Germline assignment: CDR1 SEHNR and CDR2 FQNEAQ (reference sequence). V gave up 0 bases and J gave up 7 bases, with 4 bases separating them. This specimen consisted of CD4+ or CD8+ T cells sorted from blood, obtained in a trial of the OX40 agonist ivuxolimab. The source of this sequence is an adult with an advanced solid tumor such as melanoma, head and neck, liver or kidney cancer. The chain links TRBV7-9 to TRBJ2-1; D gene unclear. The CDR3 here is CASSLASNEQFF. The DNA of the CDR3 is TGTGCCAGCAGCTTAGCGTCAAATGAGCAGTTCTTC.